Shown below are 12 T cell receptor beta chains from a single sample sequenced in a study of response to subunit inactivated influenza vaccine (dated by TCRdb to the late 2010s). To prepare the library, RT-PCR was applied. Instrument on record: Illumina HiSeq 2500. TCRdb applied fastp at Q25 and MiXCR to the public reads, then kept only in-frame beta chains. Each entry is one CDR3 protein sequence, shown with its most common DNA and genes. The sample data list approximately 480,000 distinct CDR3 sequences, and around 9.9% of these were observed just once. The top ten hold over 9.5% of the sample. The sample's time point label, decoded: approximately 45 days after influenza vaccine administration. Sequences were derived from PBMCs from blood, sampled roughly 48 days after vaccination. The receptors stem from a man aged 45-65 years who received an inactivated influenza vaccine. Donor details come from another sample of the same person, matched by shared clones.

CDR3 DNA sequence: TGTGCCAGCAGTCCCCTGGGACAGGCAACAGATACGCAGTATTTT. This translates into CASSPLGQATDTQYF. The chain joins TRBV6-1 to TRBJ2-3; 8 bases are a match to TRBD1. V gave up 5 bases and J gave up 3 bases; unmatched junction bases: 7. Germline V gives CDR1 MNHNS, CDR2 SASEGT. The CDR3 runs to 15 residues.

This clonotype has a handful of counts. The V call is TRBV6-5, the J call TRBJ2-7; TRBD2 agrees at 7 bases. Germline V gives CDR1 MNHEY, CDR2 SVGAGI. V lost 0 bases to trimming and J lost 3 bases; unmatched junction nucleotides: 5. CDR3 length equals 15 residues. In DNA form, the CDR3 reads TGTGCCAGCAGTTACTCGGCTAGCGGCAACTACGAGCAGTACTTC. Its translation: CASSYSASGNYEQYF.

This clonotype was detected a few times. The chain recombines TRBV3-1 with TRBJ2-7; D unclear. This CDR3 is built from 14 residues. Germline lookup yields CDR1 LGHDT and CDR2 YNNKEL (reference sequence). Trimming took off 4 bases at V and 1 base at J, with 11 bases between the two ends. The CDR3 DNA reads TGTGCCAGCAGCCCTACAATCCGATCCTACGAGCAGTACTTC. Protein product: CASSPTIRSYEQYF.

This clonotype was seen a handful of times. This sequence joins TRBV7-2 and TRBJ2-3; D is perhaps TRBD1 (5 bases). The CDR3 spans 13 residues. Between the trimmed V and J ends, which lost 4 bases and 3 bases, there was a span of 8 bases. Germline CDR1 reads SGHTA; CDR2 reads FQGNSA. The CDR3 DNA reads as TGTGCCAGCAGCTCACAGGTGACAGATACGCAGTATTTT. Amino acid sequence: CASSSQVTDTQYF.

A few counts support this clonotype. The rearrangement uses TRBV20-1 and TRBJ1-1, with 8 bases that match TRBD1. The junction had 5 bases not matched to a gene; V was cut back by 3 bases and J by 5 bases. Germline V gene data show CDR1 as DFQATT and CDR2 as SNEGSKA (reference sequence). The CDR3 contains 13 residues. The CDR3 here is CSASRGRGTEAFF. The CDR3 nucleotides read TGCAGTGCTAGCAGGGGGCGAGGGACTGAAGCTTTCTTT.

This clonotype was seen repeatedly, ten times or more. The V gene is TRBV14, the J gene TRBJ2-5, with 8 bases lining up with TRBD2. Germline V gives CDR1 SGHDN, CDR2 FVKESK. Trimming took 0 bases from V and 4 from J; bases not matched to a gene: 10. The CDR3 covers 17 residues. Here the CDR3 DNA reads TGTGCCAGCAGCCAAGAATCCGGGAGGGGTCCAGGAGAGACCCAGTACTTC. Its protein product is CASSQESGRGPGETQYF.

This chain joins TRBV29-1 and TRBJ2-2; tentatively, D is TRBD1 (6 bases). Trimming shortened V by 4 bases and J by 4 bases, and 13 bases separated the two germline ends. The CDR3 spans 14 residues. Germline CDR1 and CDR2: SQVTM and ANQGSEA. CDR3 sequence reads: CSVVGPGVTGELFF. CDR3 bases: TGCAGCGTTGTCGGGCCAGGGGTCACCGGGGAGCTGTTTTTT.

The chain couples TRBV2 to TRBJ2-7; TRBD1 is a possible D gene (5 bases). Trimming cost V 8 bases and J 7 bases, with 15 bases left between them. The CDR3 is 12 amino acids. Germline V gene sequence: CDR1 SNHLY, CDR2 FYNNEI. This CDR3 reads CASGRRVGEQYF. CDR3 in DNA: TGTGCCAGCGGGCGCAGGGTTGGTGAGCAGTACTTC.

This sequence joins TRBV6-2 or TRBV6-3 and TRBJ2-3; 7 nucleotides agree with TRBD2. The V segment lost 6 bases and the J segment 2 bases; nucleotides outside the gene matches: 29. CDR1 is MNHEY, CDR2 SVGEGT, per germline. The CDR3 covers 22 residues. Here the CDR3 DNA reads TGTGCCAGCAGCTCCCGGACTAGAACTGTGACCCTACCCCGATTCGCCACAGATACGCAGTATTTT. Its translation: CASSSRTRTVTLPRFATDTQYF.

This clonotype was detected only a few times. CDR3 region: CASSGNSTNEKLFF. The CDR3 DNA reads as TGTGCCAGCAGCGGGAATTCAACTAATGAAAAACTGTTTTTT. V gene TRBV9 combines with J gene TRBJ1-4, with D uncertain. Trimming took 3 bases from V and 0 from J, leaving 6 bases between them. This CDR3 has 14 residues. The V gene's germline CDR1 is SGDLS and CDR2 YYNGEE.

This clonotype was counted many times. The chain combines TRBV9 with TRBJ2-1; D may be TRBD2 (6 bases). Germline CDR1 is SGDLS and CDR2 is YYNGEE. The CDR3 contains 16 residues. V lost 2 bases and J lost 1, with 13 bases in between. The CDR3: CASSVKVGSSYNEQFF. For the CDR3, the DNA is TGTGCCAGCAGCGTCAAAGTCGGGAGTTCCTACAATGAGCAGTTCTTC. The variable domain in full, completed from reference TRBV9 and TRBJ2-1, reads DSGVTQTPKHLITATGQRVTLRCSPRSGDLSVYWYQQSLDQGLQFLIQYYNGEERAKGNILERFSAQQFPDLHSELNLSSLELGDSALYFCASSVKVGSSYNEQFFGPGTRLTVL.

This clonotype was observed at least ten times. This chain links TRBV28 with TRBJ2-3, with 15 bases identical to TRBD2. The CDR3 has 18 residues. The V segment lost 5 bases and the J segment 3 bases; nucleotides outside the gene matches: 9. Germline V gene sequence: CDR1 MDHEN, CDR2 SYDVKM. The CDR3 reads CASSGTSGGPYRTDTQYF. The CDR3, as DNA: TGTGCCAGCAGTGGGACTAGCGGGGGGCCATATCGGACAGATACGCAGTATTTT.